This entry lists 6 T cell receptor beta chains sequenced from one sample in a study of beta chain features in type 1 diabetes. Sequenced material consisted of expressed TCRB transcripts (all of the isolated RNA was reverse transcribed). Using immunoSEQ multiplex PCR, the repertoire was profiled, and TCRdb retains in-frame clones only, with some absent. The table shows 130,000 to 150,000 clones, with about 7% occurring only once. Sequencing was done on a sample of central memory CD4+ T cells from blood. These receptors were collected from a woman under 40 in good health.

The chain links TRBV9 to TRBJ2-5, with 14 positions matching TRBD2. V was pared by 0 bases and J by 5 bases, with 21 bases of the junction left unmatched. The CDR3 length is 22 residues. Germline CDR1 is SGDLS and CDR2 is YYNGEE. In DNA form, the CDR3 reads TGTGCCAGCAGCGTAGAAGGGGGTGCAAGACTAGCGGGAGGGCCCGGAAGGGAGACCCAGTACTTC. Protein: CASSVEGGARLAGGPGRETQYF.

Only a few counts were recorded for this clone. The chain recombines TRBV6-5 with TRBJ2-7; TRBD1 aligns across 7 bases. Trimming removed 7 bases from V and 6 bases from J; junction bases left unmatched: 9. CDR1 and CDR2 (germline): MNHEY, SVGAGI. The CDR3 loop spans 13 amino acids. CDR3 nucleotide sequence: TGTGCCAGCACCCCGACAGGGACCGTCGAGCAGTACTTC. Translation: CASTPTGTVEQYF.

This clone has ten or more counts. The CDR3: CASSKASGLTGELFF. The CDR3 region has the DNA TGTGCCAGCAGCAAAGCTAGCGGACTAACCGGGGAGCTGTTTTTT. The chain uses TRBV14 and TRBJ2-2; 7 bases match TRBD2. The germline V gene encodes CDR1 SGHDN and CDR2 FVKESK. The trim removed 5 bases at V and 5 bases at J, leaving 8 bases unmatched. The length of the CDR3 is 15 residues. The full variable domain, its missing parts supplied by reference TRBV14 and TRBJ2-2, is EAGVTQFPSHSVIEKGQTVTLRCDPISGHDNLYWYRRVMGKEIKFLLHFVKESKQDESGMPNNRFLAERTGGTYSTLKVQPAELEDSGVYFCASSKASGLTGELFFGEGSRLTVL.

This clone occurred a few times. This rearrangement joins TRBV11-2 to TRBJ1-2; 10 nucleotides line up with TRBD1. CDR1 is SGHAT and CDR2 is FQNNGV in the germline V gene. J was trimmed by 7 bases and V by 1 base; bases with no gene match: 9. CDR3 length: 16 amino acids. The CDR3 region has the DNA TGTGCCAGCAGCTTAGCCACCGGGACAGGGGCTCGTGGCTACACCTTC. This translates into CASSLATGTGARGYTF.

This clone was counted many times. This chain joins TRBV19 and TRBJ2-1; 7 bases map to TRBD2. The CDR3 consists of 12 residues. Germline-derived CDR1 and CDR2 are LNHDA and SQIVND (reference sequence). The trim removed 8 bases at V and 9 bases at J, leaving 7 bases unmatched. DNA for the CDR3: TGTGCCAGTGGTACTAGCGTGGGTGAGCAGTTCTTC. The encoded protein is CASGTSVGEQFF. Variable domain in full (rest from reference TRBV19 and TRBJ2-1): DGGITQSPKYLFRKEGQNVTLSCEQNLNHDAMYWYRQDPGQGLRLIYYSQIVNDFQKGDIAEGYSVSREKKESFPLTVTSAQKNPTAFYLCASGTSVGEQFFGPGTRLTVL.

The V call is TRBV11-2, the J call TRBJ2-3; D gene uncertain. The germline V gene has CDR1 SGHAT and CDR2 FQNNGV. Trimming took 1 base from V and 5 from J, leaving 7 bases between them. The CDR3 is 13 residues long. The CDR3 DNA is TGTGCCAGCAGCTTAGGATCCGGAGATACGCAGTATTTT. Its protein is CASSLGSGDTQYF.